This TCR beta chain was sequenced for a study of shared clonotypes between healthy human individuals. Study results and caveats: When naive CD4 clonotypes were compared across a handful of donors, about 4.8% were shared. Sampling used blood alone; tissue repertoires probably differ.

Notes on this clone: Its antigen is still unknown.

Deep-level settings were used for running the assay. The DNA input per sorted-subset replicate PCR was about 0.2 ug, corresponding to roughly 31,000 T cell genomes. Libraries were prepared by immunoSEQ multiplex PCR; TCRdb keeps only in-frame clonotypes and omits some of them. The sample yields 730,000 or so clones, roughly 70% seen once. Sequenced input: memory CD4+ T cells sorted from blood. Described subset: CD45RA-negative fraction. The receptor's source is a woman younger than 45 in good health.

In nucleotides, the CDR3 is TGTGCCAGCTCACAGGCAACCTACGAGCAGTACTTC. Translating gives CASSQATYEQYF. J is TRBJ2-7 and V is TRBV28, with D possibly matching TRBD1 (5 bases). Trimming took 8 bases from V and 2 from J, leaving 10 bases between them. Germline CDR1 and CDR2: MDHEN and SYDVKM. The CDR3 has 12 residues.